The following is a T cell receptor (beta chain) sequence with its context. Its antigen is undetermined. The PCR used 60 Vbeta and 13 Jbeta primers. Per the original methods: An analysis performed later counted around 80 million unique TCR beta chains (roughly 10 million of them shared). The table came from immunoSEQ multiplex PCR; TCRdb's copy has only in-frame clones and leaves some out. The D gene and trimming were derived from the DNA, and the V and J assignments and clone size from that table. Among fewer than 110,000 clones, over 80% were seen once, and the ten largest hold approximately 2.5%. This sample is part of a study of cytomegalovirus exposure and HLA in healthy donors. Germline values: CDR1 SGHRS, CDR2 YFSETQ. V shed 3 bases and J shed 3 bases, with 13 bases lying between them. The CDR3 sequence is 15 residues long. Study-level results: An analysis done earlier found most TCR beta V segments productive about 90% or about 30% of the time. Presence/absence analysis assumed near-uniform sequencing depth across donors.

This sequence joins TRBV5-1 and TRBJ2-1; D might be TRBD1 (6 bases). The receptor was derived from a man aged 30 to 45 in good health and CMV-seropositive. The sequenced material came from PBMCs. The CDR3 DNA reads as TGCGCCAGCAGCTCAGGACAGAGAATCTACAATGAGCAGTTCTTC. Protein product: CASSSGQRIYNEQFF.